This is a list of T cell receptor beta chains from one sample in a study of T cell changes during pregnancy in multiple sclerosis. The assay was immunoSEQ multiplex PCR, and TCRdb's table has in-frame clones only and misses some. This sample carries tens of thousands of clones, 92% of them seen once, and the ten largest clones take around 4.8%. The sequences come from peripheral blood, collected in the first trimester of pregnancy. Receptor source: a female donor in good health, enrolled as a control in a pregnancy study. Each CDR3 is given with its conserved first and last residue. The order of the fields is clone size, J gene, D gene, V gene, CDR3 protein, CDR3 DNA. D genes are given only for firm matches. Some rows mark clone size as missing; the rest say once, few, many or name a class of expanded clone.

clone size: -
J gene: TRBJ1-2
D gene: -
V gene: TRBV30
CDR3 protein: CAWRAAETNYGYTF
CDR3 DNA: TGTGCCTGGAGGGCGGCAGAGACTAACTATGGCTACACCTTC

clone size: -
J gene: TRBJ2-7
D gene: -
V gene: TRBV23-1
CDR3 protein: CASTQARDSYEQYF
CDR3 DNA: TGCGCCAGCACCCAAGCCCGGGACTCCTACGAGCAGTACTTC

clone size: -
J gene: TRBJ2-7
D gene: -
V gene: TRBV18
CDR3 protein: CASSPGQLRSYEQYF
CDR3 DNA: TGTGCCAGCTCACCAGGACAGCTCCGCTCCTACGAGCAGTACTTC

clone size: -
J gene: TRBJ2-7
D gene: -
V gene: TRBV29-1
CDR3 protein: CSGGWGSYEQYF
CDR3 DNA: TGCAGCGGAGGGTGGGGCTCCTACGAGCAGTACTTC

clone size: -
J gene: TRBJ2-1
D gene: TRBD2
V gene: TRBV5-4
CDR3 protein: CASSLKRESSYNEQFF
CDR3 DNA: TGTGCCAGCAGCTTGAAGCGGGAGAGCTCCTACAATGAGCAGTTCTTC

clone size: -
J gene: TRBJ2-7
D gene: -
V gene: TRBV15
CDR3 protein: CATSTAEQSEGEQYF
CDR3 DNA: TGTGCCACCAGCACTGCGGAACAGAGCGAGGGCGAGCAGTACTTC

clone size: -
J gene: TRBJ2-2
D gene: -
V gene: TRBV7-2
CDR3 protein: CASSLVLNTGELFF
CDR3 DNA: TGTGCCAGCAGCTTAGTATTAAACACCGGGGAGCTGTTTTTT

clone size: once
J gene: TRBJ1-5
D gene: -
V gene: TRBV5-5
CDR3 protein: CASSSEGYNQPQHF
CDR3 DNA: TGTGCCAGCAGTAGCGAGGGCTACAATCAGCCCCAGCATTTT

clone size: few
J gene: TRBJ2-7
D gene: -
V gene: TRBV6-1
CDR3 protein: CASSELAGASHEQYF
CDR3 DNA: TGTGCCAGCAGTGAATTGGCAGGGGCTTCCCACGAGCAGTACTTC

clone size: -
J gene: TRBJ1-1
D gene: TRBD1
V gene: TRBV4-1
CDR3 protein: CASSHPQGKDMNTEAFF
CDR3 DNA: TGCGCCAGCAGCCACCCACAGGGGAAGGACATGAACACTGAAGCTTTCTTT

clone size: -
J gene: TRBJ1-5
D gene: -
V gene: TRBV13
CDR3 protein: CASSLGTRQPQHF
CDR3 DNA: TGTGCCAGCAGCTTAGGTACACGTCAGCCCCAGCATTTT

clone size: -
J gene: TRBJ2-1
D gene: -
V gene: TRBV19
CDR3 protein: CASSPKAGRDEQFF
CDR3 DNA: TGTGCCAGTAGTCCCAAGGCCGGTCGGGATGAGCAGTTCTTC

clone size: -
J gene: TRBJ2-2
D gene: TRBD2
V gene: TRBV4-1
CDR3 protein: CASSLSGTSGGRTGELFF
CDR3 DNA: TGCGCCAGCAGCCTCTCTGGGACTAGCGGGGGCAGGACCGGGGAGCTGTTTTTT

clone size: -
J gene: TRBJ2-7
D gene: TRBD2
V gene: TRBV5-6
CDR3 protein: CASRRLAGGNEQYF
CDR3 DNA: TGTGCCAGCAGGCGACTAGCGGGAGGGAACGAGCAGTACTTC

clone size: -
J gene: TRBJ2-7
D gene: TRBD2
V gene: TRBV10-3
CDR3 protein: CAISVAGGLDEQYF
CDR3 DNA: TGTGCCATCAGTGTAGCGGGAGGTCTGGACGAGCAGTACTTC

clone size: -
J gene: TRBJ2-7
D gene: TRBD1
V gene: TRBV7-2
CDR3 protein: CASSLERGQGFIGYYEQYF
CDR3 DNA: TGTGCCAGCAGCTTAGAGCGGGGACAGGGATTTATAGGCTACTACGAGCAGTACTTC

clone size: -
J gene: TRBJ2-4
D gene: -
V gene: TRBV15
CDR3 protein: CATSRTNRGPSIQYF
CDR3 DNA: TGTGCCACCAGCAGAACCAACAGAGGGCCAAGCATTCAGTACTTC

clone size: -
J gene: TRBJ2-7
D gene: -
V gene: TRBV5-1
CDR3 protein: CASSLGSGSYEQYF
CDR3 DNA: TGCGCCAGCAGCTTGGGGTCGGGAAGCTACGAGCAGTACTTC

clone size: -
J gene: TRBJ1-6
D gene: -
V gene: TRBV19
CDR3 protein: CASSRSGLGGNSPLHF
CDR3 DNA: TGTGCCAGTAGTAGGAGTGGGCTCGGGGGGAATTCACCCCTCCACTTT

clone size: -
J gene: TRBJ2-7
D gene: -
V gene: TRBV6-5
CDR3 protein: CASSYSRGNSYEQYF
CDR3 DNA: TGTGCCAGCAGTTACTCCCGCGGGAACTCCTACGAGCAGTACTTC

clone size: few
J gene: TRBJ1-5
D gene: TRBD1
V gene: TRBV7-9
CDR3 protein: CASSSDRDISSNQPQHF
CDR3 DNA: TGTGCCAGCAGCTCTGACAGGGATATTAGTAGCAATCAGCCCCAGCATTTT

clone size: -
J gene: TRBJ1-3
D gene: -
V gene: TRBV7-2
CDR3 protein: CASSPASVHSGNTIYF
CDR3 DNA: TGTGCCAGCAGCCCAGCAAGCGTACACTCTGGAAACACCATATATTTT

clone size: -
J gene: TRBJ1-1
D gene: TRBD1
V gene: TRBV10-3
CDR3 protein: CAINSGQEGTEAFF
CDR3 DNA: TGTGCCATCAACTCGGGACAGGAGGGCACTGAAGCTTTCTTT

clone size: -
J gene: TRBJ2-1
D gene: TRBD2
V gene: TRBV5-5
CDR3 protein: CASSLGIFSGGAYNEQFF
CDR3 DNA: TGTGCCAGCAGCTTGGGGATTTTCTCGGGGGGGGCGTACAATGAGCAGTTCTTC

clone size: -
J gene: TRBJ2-2
D gene: TRBD2
V gene: TRBV27
CDR3 protein: CASRHRGLAAGTGELFF
CDR3 DNA: TGTGCCAGCAGGCACCGCGGGCTAGCGGCAGGCACCGGGGAGCTGTTTTTT

clone size: -
J gene: TRBJ1-1
D gene: -
V gene: TRBV11-3
CDR3 protein: CASSLEQVNTEAFF
CDR3 DNA: TGTGCCAGCAGCTTAGAACAGGTGAACACTGAAGCTTTCTTT

clone size: -
J gene: TRBJ1-2
D gene: -
V gene: TRBV19
CDR3 protein: CASTDRLYGYTF
CDR3 DNA: TGTGCCAGTACCGACAGGCTCTATGGCTACACCTTC

clone size: -
J gene: TRBJ2-5
D gene: TRBD2
V gene: TRBV2
CDR3 protein: CASSGSRGDQETQYF
CDR3 DNA: TGTGCCAGCTCGGGGTCGCGGGGGGACCAAGAGACCCAGTACTTC

clone size: -
J gene: TRBJ1-3
D gene: TRBD1
V gene: TRBV5-1
CDR3 protein: CASSESLGTGENTIYF
CDR3 DNA: TGCGCCAGCAGCGAAAGTTTAGGGACAGGGGAAAACACCATATATTTT

clone size: -
J gene: TRBJ2-2
D gene: TRBD1
V gene: TRBV7-9
CDR3 protein: CASSSQGATGELFF
CDR3 DNA: TGTGCCAGCAGCTCACAGGGGGCCACCGGGGAGCTGTTTTTT

clone size: once
J gene: TRBJ1-4
D gene: TRBD1
V gene: TRBV9
CDR3 protein: CASSVGRGREKLFF
CDR3 DNA: TGTGCCAGCAGCGTAGGCAGGGGGCGGGAAAAACTGTTTTTT

clone size: -
J gene: TRBJ1-2
D gene: -
V gene: TRBV5-6
CDR3 protein: CASSLAGGYTF
CDR3 DNA: TGTGCCAGCAGCTTGGCGGGGGGCTACACCTTC

clone size: few
J gene: TRBJ2-3
D gene: TRBD2
V gene: TRBV5-1
CDR3 protein: CASSPVKRDTDTQYF
CDR3 DNA: TGCGCCAGCAGCCCGGTCAAGCGGGACACAGATACGCAGTATTTT

clone size: -
J gene: TRBJ2-2
D gene: TRBD1
V gene: TRBV2
CDR3 protein: CASRGTANTGELFF
CDR3 DNA: TGTGCCAGCAGGGGGACAGCGAACACCGGGGAGCTGTTTTTT

clone size: -
J gene: TRBJ1-6
D gene: -
V gene: TRBV28
CDR3 protein: CASSLGGGSYNSPLHF
CDR3 DNA: TGTGCCAGCAGTTTAGGGGGAGGCTCCTATAATTCACCCCTCCACTTT